This TCR beta chain was found in a study of shared clonotypes between healthy human individuals (dated by TCRdb to between 2020 and 2021). In terms of the full investigation: Three men and a couple of women, aged 18 to 49 years, made up the cohort. For each donor, CD4 naive and CD4 memory were each given three plates, CD8 naive was given two plates, and CD8 memory was given one plate. To estimate repertoire size and how much clonotypes are shared between individuals, the study performed deep sequencing of blood TCR repertoires from five healthy adults. To increase sequencing depth and limit assay-specific biases, TCR repertoire library preparation and sequencing were carried out by different laboratories using diverse techniques. Between about 0.8 and 9 billion PBMCs per donor were obtained by leukapheresis. Study-wide conclusions, independent of this receptor: The small number of donors limited the genetic and exposure-history diversity represented. Even with the large sequencing depth, rarefaction of the sorted-subset datasets indicated that sequencing was incomplete. Higher generation probabilities were observed for clonotypes shared by all four sorted-subset donors than for non-shared clonotypes. Naive subsets generally had larger estimated clonotype richness than memory subsets. Pairwise subsampling indicated that sequencing depth was expected to affect the degree of clonotype sharing among donors. Sampling was restricted to blood, and TCR repertoires in tissue are likely to differ from TCR repertoires in blood. Sharing across several donors was observed for around 5% of naive CD4, 3.5% of naive CD8, 2.3% of memory CD4, and about 0.39% of memory CD8 clonotypes.

The donors were healthy, HIV-negative adults with no recently reported acute infections or vaccinations. Every donor was a Caucasian adult residing in Nashville, Tennessee, USA. CD8 memory samples consisted of magnetically selected CD45RO+ cells combined with CCR7-negative CD45RA+ effector memory (TemRA) cells. Blood was obtained by leukapheresis, after which PBMCs were separated by Ficoll-Histopaque density gradient centrifugation and cryopreserved in liquid nitrogen vapor phase. Purity and quantity of every magnetically sorted T cell population were checked by analytical flow cytometry. Genomic DNA was isolated from each sorted fraction and quantified by UV absorbance on a Nanodrop 2000c. This clone was seen many times. Its antigen is currently not known. No base qualities exist here, and no much larger clone lies one base off it. The CDR3 contains 18 residues, cysteine and phenylalanine counted. Only CDR3 DNA is held: 54 bases, read in frame from base 1. The germline V gene (reference sequence) provides CDR1 SGHNT and CDR2 YYREEE. V and J are truncated by 3 bases and 4 bases respectively, leaving an intervening sequence of 23 bases.

Using the deep immunoSEQ assay, multiplex PCR amplified TCR CDR3 regions from genomic DNA. For each cell subset, the extracted genomic DNA was distributed evenly across all wells of several immunoSEQ 96-well plates, and each plate served as one replicate. For sorted subsets, each replicate PCR was loaded with roughly 0.2 ug genomic DNA, equivalent to some 27,000 T cell genomes. The purified libraries were quantified using a Qubit 3.0 fluorometer, sized with a Bioanalyzer 2100, and then quantified again using the KAPA Library Quantification kit. Every immunoSEQ 96-well plate was sequenced on a dedicated single-read 150-cycle Illumina NextSeq 550 flow cell. The authors processed their data as follows. Because only junctional sequences without quality scores were contained in the immunoSEQ output, filtering matching that applied to full-length reads could not be performed. To assign V/J genes and CDR3, sequences were annotated against IMGT germline references using PyIR, a Python wrapper for IgBLAST v1.9. Reads were removed for weak V/J assignments (E-value above 1e-6), missing CDR3, stop codons, out-of-frame junctions, or ambiguous translated residues. V3J clonotypes were defined as sequences sharing the same inferred V gene, J gene, and CDR3 amino acid sequence. Percentage overlap between repertoires was computed as shared unique clonotypes divided by the size of the smaller repertoire. Richness of each repertoire was evaluated using RTK rarefaction, the Chao1 estimator, and Recon v2.1 estimates of unobserved clonotypes. For all TCRbeta clonotypes obtained by the gDNA method from a few donors, generation probabilities were computed with OLGA. The table comes from immuneACCESS by way of TCRdb, which keeps in-frame sequences with V and J called. Part of the clones is missing from these tables; in studies checked, under half for an unresolved V gene and the rest for unknown reasons. V, J and clone size are taken as reported in that table, and D and trimming were inferred from the DNA itself. The sample has about 320,000 clones on record, about nine tenths of them singletons. The ten largest clones represent roughly 15% of the sample.

In this chain, TRBV5-4 is recombined with TRBJ2-1, with the D gene not clear enough to name. The sequenced material came from memory CD8+ T cells sorted from blood. What this sample's cell subset or site label stands for: CD45RO+ cells pooled with CCR7-negative TemRA cells. The sequence derives from a man aged 18 to 29 in good health. The DNA sequence reads TGTGCCAGCAGCTCAAAATCCGTATCCTCCGGGTGGTACAATGAGCAGTTCTTC. It encodes CASSSKSVSSGWYNEQFF.